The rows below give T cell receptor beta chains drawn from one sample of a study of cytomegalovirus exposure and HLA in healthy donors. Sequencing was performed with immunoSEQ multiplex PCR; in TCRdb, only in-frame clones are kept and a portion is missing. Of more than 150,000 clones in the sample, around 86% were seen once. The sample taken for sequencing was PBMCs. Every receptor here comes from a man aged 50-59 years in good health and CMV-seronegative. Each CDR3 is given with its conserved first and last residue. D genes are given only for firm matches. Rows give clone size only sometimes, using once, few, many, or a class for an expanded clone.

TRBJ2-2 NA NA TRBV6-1 TGTGCCAGCAGTCGGAATAGGGGTACCGGGGAGCTGTTTTTT CASSRNRGTGELFF
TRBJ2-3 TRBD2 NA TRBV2 TGTGCCAGCCAAGAGCGGGAGTCCAGCACAGATACGCAGTATTTT CASQERESSTDTQYF
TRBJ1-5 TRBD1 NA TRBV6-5 TGTGCCAGCAGTCCAAGACAGGGACATCAGCCCCAGCATTTT CASSPRQGHQPQHF
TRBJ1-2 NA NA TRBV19 TGTGCCAGTAGTAAGCCAAGGGGGGGTAACTATGGCTACACCTTC CASSKPRGGNYGYTF
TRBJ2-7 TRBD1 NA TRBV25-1 TGTGCCAGCAGTGGGCAGGGGGCGCAGAGCGAGCAGTACTTC CASSGQGAQSEQYF
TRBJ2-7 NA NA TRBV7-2 TGTGCCAGCAGCTTAGCGGGGGGATATCAGTCCTACGAGCAGTACTTC CASSLAGGYQSYEQYF
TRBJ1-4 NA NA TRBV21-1 TGTGCCAGCAGACGAGTCGGGAATTGTTATGAAAAACTGTTTTTT CASRRVGNCYEKLFF
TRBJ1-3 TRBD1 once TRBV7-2 TGTGCCAGCAGCCCCCGACAGGGGGCCAGTGGAAACACCATATATTTT CASSPRQGASGNTIYF
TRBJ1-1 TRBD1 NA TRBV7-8 TGTGCCAGCAGCTTAGGGTGGACAGGCGGCGCGAACACTGAAGCTTTCTTT CASSLGWTGGANTEAFF
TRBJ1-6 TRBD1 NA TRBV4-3 TGCGCCAGCAGCCAGTACCCGACAGGGGAGGGGTCACCCCTCCACTTT CASSQYPTGEGSPLHF
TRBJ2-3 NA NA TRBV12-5 TGTGCTAGTGGACCCCTCGGGGCAGGGGATAACACAGATACGCAGTATTTT CASGPLGAGDNTDTQYF
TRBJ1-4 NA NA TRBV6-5 TGTGCCAGCAGTACAGGGCAGGGGGAAAAACTGTTTTTT CASSTGQGEKLFF
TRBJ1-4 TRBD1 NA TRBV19 TGTGCCAGTAGTGCGGCACCGGGACAGGGAGAGGGTAATGAAAAACTGTTTTTT CASSAAPGQGEGNEKLFF
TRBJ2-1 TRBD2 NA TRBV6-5 TGTGCCAGCAGTTCGGGACTAGCGGGAGAAGAAGGTGAGCAGTTCTTC CASSSGLAGEEGEQFF
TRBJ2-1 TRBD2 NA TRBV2 TGTGCCAGCAGCGCAACTAGCGGTTTTAACAATGAGCAGTTCTTC CASSATSGFNNEQFF
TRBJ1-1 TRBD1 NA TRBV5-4 TGTGCCAGCAGCCGGACAGGTTCGAACACTGAAGCTTTCTTT CASSRTGSNTEAFF
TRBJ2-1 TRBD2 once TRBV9 TGTGCCAGCAGCGCGGTGGGACTAGGGTTGGGTGAGCAGTTCTTC CASSAVGLGLGEQFF
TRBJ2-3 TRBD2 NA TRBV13 TGTGCCAGCAGCTCTAGACTAGCGAGCACAGATACGCAGTATTTT CASSSRLASTDTQYF
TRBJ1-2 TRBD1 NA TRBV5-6 TGTGCCAGCAGCGAGAAAGGACAGGTCTATGGCTACACCTTC CASSEKGQVYGYTF
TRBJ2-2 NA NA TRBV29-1 TGCAGCGTCCTAAAAGGTGCGGGGCTGAACACCGGGGAGCTGTTTTTT CSVLKGAGLNTGELFF
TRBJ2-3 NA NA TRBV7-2 TGTGCCAGCAGCTTTACTCCCGCGAGGAATTGGACAGATACGCAGTATTTT CASSFTPARNWTDTQYF
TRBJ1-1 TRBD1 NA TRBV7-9 TGTGCCAGCCGCCTATCGGGACAGGGTAACACTGAAGCTTTCTTT CASRLSGQGNTEAFF
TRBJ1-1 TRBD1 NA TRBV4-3 TGCGCCAGCAGCCAAGGGACAGGGGGAAATGAAGCTTTCTTT CASSQGTGGNEAFF
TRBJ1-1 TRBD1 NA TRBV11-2 TGTGCCAGCCACCGGACAGGGGCCCTGAACACTGAAGCTTTCTTT CASHRTGALNTEAFF
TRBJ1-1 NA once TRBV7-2 TGTGCCAGCAGCTTAGCGAATCGGGGGGCAGCTGAAGCTTTCTTT CASSLANRGAAEAFF
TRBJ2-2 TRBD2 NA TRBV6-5 TGTGCCAGCGCTAGCGGGAGACGAGGGGAGCTGTTTTTT CASASGRRGELFF
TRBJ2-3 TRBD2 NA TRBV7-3 TGTGCCAGCAGCCAAGCGGGGGAAGGCACAGATACGCAGTATTTT CASSQAGEGTDTQYF
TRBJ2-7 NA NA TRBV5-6 TGTGCCAGCAGCTTCAGGGGCTTCGAGCAGTACTTC CASSFRGFEQYF
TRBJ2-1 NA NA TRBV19 TGTGCCAGTACCCCGACGAGGAGAAATGAGCAGTTCTTC CASTPTRRNEQFF
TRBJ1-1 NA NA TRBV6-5 TGTGCCAGCAATCGAGGGTCCAGGGCTTTCTTT CASNRGSRAFF
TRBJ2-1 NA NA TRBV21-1 TGTGCCAGCAGCACGAAAACCGGGACTAGCTACAATGAGCAGTTCTTC CASSTKTGTSYNEQFF
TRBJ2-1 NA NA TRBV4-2 TGTGCCAGCAGCCAAGACCTCGGGACTGGCAATGAGCAGTTCTTC CASSQDLGTGNEQFF
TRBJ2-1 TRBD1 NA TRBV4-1 TGCGCCAGCAGGAATGGACAGGATTTATTTAATGAGCAGTTCTTC CASRNGQDLFNEQFF
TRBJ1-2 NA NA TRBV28 TGTGCCAGCATCCCCCCGAGGAACTTCTATGGCTACACCTTC CASIPPRNFYGYTF
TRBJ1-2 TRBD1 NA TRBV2 TGTGCCAGCAGCGAGACAGGGAGAACTTATGGCTACACCTTC CASSETGRTYGYTF
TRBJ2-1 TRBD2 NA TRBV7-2 TGTGCCAGCAGCTTAGCGGGAGGGAATAGGTTCTTC CASSLAGGNRFF
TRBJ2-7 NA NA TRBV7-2 TGTGCCAGCAGCTTAGATCTCAGGGGATCCTACGAGCAGTACTTC CASSLDLRGSYEQYF
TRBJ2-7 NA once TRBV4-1 TGCGCCAGCAGCCAAGCGTCGTTCGGCGGAATATACGAGCAGTACTTC CASSQASFGGIYEQYF